This T cell receptor beta chain was sequenced in a study of Ad26.COV2.S vaccination and SARS-CoV-2 variants. TCRdb keeps only in-frame clones here, not all; method: immunoSEQ multiplex PCR. The sample yields fewer than 500,000 clones, 89% seen once. Treatment in this sample: around 19 received Ad26.COV2.S at low or high dose, single or two shots; about 5 received placebo; per-sample allocation not given. Collection of samples fell on day 63 after the first vaccine or placebo injection. An 18-55-year-old adult in Boston served as donor. Germline CDR1 reads LNHNV; CDR2 reads YYDKDF (reference sequence). Trimming pared 2 bases from V and 7 bases from J, leaving 8 bases between. This CDR3 has 13 amino acids.

The TCR originated in a person aged 18-65 years who received the Ad26.COV2.S COVID-19 vaccine or a placebo. The V and J genes are TRBV15 and TRBJ2-2; no clear D gene. Sequencing was performed on peripheral blood, taken in a trial of Ad26.COV2.S vaccine versus placebo. The CDR3 is CATSRTSGGELFF. For the CDR3, the DNA is TGTGCCACCAGCAGAACCTCAGGCGGGGAGCTGTTTTTT.